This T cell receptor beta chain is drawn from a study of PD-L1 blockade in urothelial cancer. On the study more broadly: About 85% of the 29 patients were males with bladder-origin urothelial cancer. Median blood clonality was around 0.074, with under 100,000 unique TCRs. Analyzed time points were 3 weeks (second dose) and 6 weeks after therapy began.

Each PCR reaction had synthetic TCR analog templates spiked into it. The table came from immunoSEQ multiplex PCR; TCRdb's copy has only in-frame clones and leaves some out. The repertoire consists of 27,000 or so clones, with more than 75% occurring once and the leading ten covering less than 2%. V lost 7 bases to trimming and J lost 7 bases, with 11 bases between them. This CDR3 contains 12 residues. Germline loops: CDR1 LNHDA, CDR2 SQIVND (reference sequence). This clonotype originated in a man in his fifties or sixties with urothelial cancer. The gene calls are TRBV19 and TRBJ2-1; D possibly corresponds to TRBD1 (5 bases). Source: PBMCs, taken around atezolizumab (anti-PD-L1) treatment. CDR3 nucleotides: TGTGCCAGTAATGGACAACTGAATGAGCAGTTCTTC. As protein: CASNGQLNEQFF.